These T cell receptor beta chains were read from a single sample in a study of tumor-infiltrating lymphocytes in primary liver carcinoma. TCRdb used MiXCR to reprocess the multiplex PCR reads, holding one entry per CDR3 protein. The table lists 90,000 to 110,000 distinct CDR3 sequences, roughly 80% of them singletons. The material sequenced was liver tumor tissue from sampling region 3. All receptors come from a man between 40 and 49 years old with primary liver carcinoma and hepatitis B virus infection. CDR3s include the opening cysteine and the closing phenylalanine or tryptophan. A D gene is named only where the DNA matches it firmly. For some rows the clone size is stated as once, few or many, or as a class when expanded; others skip it.

clone size	D gene	J gene	V gene	CDR3 protein	CDR3 DNA
.	.	TRBJ1-3	TRBV6-5	CVIRTITTEGNTIYF	TGTGTTATTAGGACGATTACAACCGAGGGAAACACCATATATTTT
.	TRBD2	TRBJ2-7	TRBV7-9	CASTRTSGSFFEQYF	TGTGCCAGCACCCGGACTAGTGGGAGTTTCTTCGAGCAGTACTTC
medium-sized	.	TRBJ1-2	TRBV4-2	CASSQETAQGLNYGYTF	TGTGCCAGCAGCCAAGAAACCGCCCAGGGGCTTAACTATGGCTACACCTTC
.	.	TRBJ1-2	TRBV9	CASILQEDWYGYTF	TGTGCCAGCATCTTACAGGAGGATTGGTATGGCTACACCTTC
many	TRBD1	TRBJ1-1	TRBV29-1	CSVGRTGEAFF	TGCAGCGTCGGGAGGACAGGTGAAGCTTTCTTT
.	TRBD1	TRBJ1-2	TRBV6-1	CAIIVSGTGYDGYTF	TGTGCCATCATAGTTTCCGGGACAGGGTATGACGGCTACACCTTC
.	.	TRBJ2-1	TRBV9	CASGVRSDNEQFF	TGTGCCAGCGGCGTACGGTCTGACAATGAGCAGTTCTTC
.	TRBD2	TRBJ2-1	TRBV12-3/TRBV12-4	CASSPKLAGGNEQFF	TGTGCCAGCAGTCCCAAACTAGCGGGAGGCAATGAACAGTTCTTC
.	.	TRBJ2-7	TRBV11-2	CASSSNRNSYEQNF	TGTGCCAGCAGCTCTAACAGGAATTCCTACGAACAGAATTTC
.	TRBD1	TRBJ1-2	TRBV10-2	CASNPGQDASYTF	TGCGCCAGCAATCCGGGACAGGATGCGAGTTACACCTTC
once	.	TRBJ2-7	TRBV11-2	CVRSPGGYEQYF	TGTGTCAGAAGCCCCGGGGGCTACGAGCAGTACTTC
.	.	TRBJ2-1	TRBV7-9	CASYVAGYERFF	TGTGCCAGCTATGTCGCGGGCTATGAGCGGTTCTTT
few	TRBD1	TRBJ1-6	TRBV28	CASSTFWDSQTRSYNSLLHF	TGTGCCAGCAGCACTTTTTGGGACAGCCAAACCCGCTCCTATAATTCACTCCTCCACTTT
once	.	TRBJ2-1	TRBV11-2	CDSNLDLGTYNEQFF	TGTGACAGCAACTTAGACCTGGGGACCTACAATGAGCAGTTCTTC
.	.	TRBJ2-7	TRBV18	CASSPTGGGSSYEQYF	TGTGCCAGCTCACCCACCGGGGGCGGGAGCTCCTACGAGCAGTACTTC
.	.	TRBJ2-5	TRBV12-3/TRBV12-4	CVSSLSRTETQYF	TGTGTCAGCAGCCTAAGCAGGACAGAGACCCAGTACTTC
.	.	TRBJ1-4	TRBV12-3/TRBV12-4	CVSSLTGTEKLFF	TGTGTCAGCAGTTTAACGGGAACTGAAAAACTGTTCTTT
medium-sized	TRBD2	TRBJ2-1	TRBV11-2	CAIPGTSGREQFF	TGTGCCATCCCCGGGACTAGCGGGAGGGAGCAGTTCTTC
.	.	TRBJ2-7	TRBV6-5	CASSGGLNEKYF	TGTGCCAGTAGTGGGGGGCTAAACGAGAAGTACTTC
many	.	TRBJ2-3	TRBV6-1	CASSSRGTGADTQYF	TGTGCCAGCAGTTCCAGAGGTACTGGGGCCGATACGCAGTATTTT
.	.	TRBJ2-3	TRBV5-1	CASSFGCTDTQYF	TGCGCCAGCAGCTTCGGATGCACAGATACGCAGTATTTT
.	TRBD2	TRBJ2-3	TRBV28	CASSFLAGYTDIQYF	TGTGCCAGCAGTTTCCTAGCGGGTTACACAGATATACAGTATTTT
.	TRBD1	TRBJ1-2	TRBV5-1	CASSLEWRQGENYAYTF	TGCGCCAGCAGCTTGGAGTGGAGACAGGGAGAGAACTATGCCTACACCTTC
few	.	TRBJ1-2	TRBV12-3/TRBV12-4	CASSWGQGLYGYTF	TGTGCCAGCAGCTGGGGGCAGGGCTTGTATGGCTACACCTTC
many	.	TRBJ2-1	TRBV4-2	CASSQDGGGANREQFF	TGTGCCAGCAGCCAAGATGGTGGCGGGGCAAATAGGGAGCAGTTCTTC
.	.	TRBJ2-1	TRBV4-1	CASNQGLEVPPYNEQFF	TGCGCCAGCAACCAGGGACTGGAGGTCCCTCCCTACAATGAGCAGTTCTTC
few	.	TRBJ2-1	TRBV29-1	CSGGSGSYNEQFF	TGCAGCGGGGGGAGCGGCTCCTACAATGAGCAGTTCTTC
.	TRBD2	TRBJ2-3	TRBV4-2	CASSPTSTFSGRYTDTQYF	TGTGCCAGCAGCCCGACCTCTACATTTAGCGGGAGGTACACAGATACGCAATATTTT
once	.	TRBJ2-2	TRBV6-1	CANSIGVGAPGELFF	TGTGCCAACAGCATTGGGGTTGGGGCCCCCGGGGAGCTGTTTTTT
once	TRBD2	TRBJ2-1	TRBV6-2/TRBV6-3	CASRTGTSGYSEQLF	TGTGCCAGCAGAACCGGGACTAGCGGTTACAGTGAGCAGTTATTC
.	TRBD2	TRBJ2-1	TRBV14	CASSALAGWVNNVQFF	TGTGCCAGCAGTGCCCTAGCGGGATGGGTAAATAATGTGCAGTTCTTC
.	.	TRBJ2-5	TRBV6-5	CASSYGTPRENQYF	TGCGCCAGCAGTTACGGCACCCCACGAGAGAACCAGTACTTC
.	.	TRBJ1-6	TRBV6-1	CASSLGIGNSPLHF	TGTGCCAGCAGCCTTGGGATAGGCAATTCACCCCTCCACTTT
.	TRBD2	TRBJ2-7	TRBV5-6	CANSFPGLAYEQCF	TGTGCCAACAGCTTTCCGGGACTAGCCTACGAGCAGTGCTTC
.	.	TRBJ2-2	TRBV10-3	CAISEQQGNSGELLF	TGTGCCATCAGTGAGCAACAGGGGAACAGCGGGGAGCTGTTATTT
.	.	TRBJ1-5	TRBV28	CVSTDESGNQPQHF	TGTGTCAGCACTGATGAATCGGGCAATCAGCCCCAACATTTT
many	.	TRBJ1-2	TRBV5-1	CASSLGQPANYGYTF	TGCGCCAGCAGCTTGGGCCAGCCAGCTAACTATGGCTACACCTTC
.	TRBD1	TRBJ1-2	TRBV6-5	CASKRGQGDRFGYGYTF	TGTGCCAGCAAGAGGGGACAGGGGGATCGATTTGGCTATGGCTACACCTTC
.	.	TRBJ2-2	TRBV12-3/TRBV12-4	CTTSFREWKGGELFF	TGCACCACCAGTTTCCGGGAGTGGAAGGGCGGGGAGCTGTTTTTT
.	.	TRBJ2-2	TRBV5-4	CTGSSPQGNTGELFF	TGTACCGGCAGCTCCCCGCAGGGAAACACCGGGGAGCTGTTTTTT
.	.	TRBJ1-5	TRBV4-1	CASSQGTRGDQPQHF	TGCGCGAGCAGCCAAGGGACAAGGGGCGATCAGCCCCAGCATTTT
.	.	TRBJ2-7	TRBV6-6	CASSQGGKQNF	TGTGCCAGCAGCCAGGGGGGTAAGCAGAACTTC
.	TRBD1	TRBJ2-2	TRBV12-3/TRBV12-4	CDSRPTGSGELFF	TGTGACAGCAGACCGACAGGGTCCGGGGAGTTGTTTTTT
.	TRBD1	TRBJ2-2	TRBV10-3	CAISEQQGDIGELFF	TGTGCCATCAGTGAGCAACAGGGGGACATCGGGGAGCTGTTTTTT
.	.	TRBJ2-4	TRBV5-4	CANSSPSSNKNIQYF	TGTGCCAACAGCTCTCCTAGTAGCAACAAAAACATTCAGTACTTC
.	.	TRBJ2-2	TRBV5-5	CASSLGGGGGELSF	TGTGCCAGCAGCTTGGGCGGAGGGGGCGGGGAGTTGTCTTTT
.	TRBD2	TRBJ2-3	TRBV11-2	CTSNLQAGVSTDTQYF	TGTACCAGCAACTTACAAGCGGGAGTCAGTACAGATACGCAGTATTTT
many	.	TRBJ1-3	TRBV6-1	CASSAWTASGNTIYF	TGTGCCAGCAGTGCTTGGACGGCCTCTGGAAACACCATATATTTT
.	.	TRBJ2-7	TRBV5-4	CASSSVQGYEQYF	TGTGCCAGCAGCTCCGTGCAGGGCTACGAACAGTACTTC
.	.	TRBJ1-4	TRBV6-6	CASSFEGKLFF	TGTGCCAGCAGTTTTGAAGGAAAACTGTTTTTT
.	.	TRBJ2-1	TRBV2	CASSELASYNEQFF	TGTGCCAGCAGTGAATTAGCCTCCTACAATGAGCAGTTCTTC
.	TRBD1	TRBJ1-1	TRBV10-2	CARGQGAANSEAFF	TGCGCCAGAGGACAGGGGGCAGCGAACAGTGAAGCTTTCTTT
.	.	TRBJ2-1	TRBV6-1	CASSELGGMYEQFF	TGTGCCAGCAGTGAACTAGGGGGTATGTATGAGCAGTTCTTC
.	.	TRBJ1-1	TRBV29-1	CSVRNGWGMNTEASF	TGCAGCGTTCGAAATGGGTGGGGCATGAATACTGAAGCTTCCTTT
.	.	TRBJ2-5	TRBV28	CASRLGQGQETQYF	TGTGCCAGCAGATTGGGTCAGGGGCAGGAGACCCAGTACTTC
.	.	TRBJ2-1	TRBV6-5	CASSPMSSYDKQFF	TGTGCCAGCAGCCCTATGAGCTCCTACGATAAGCAGTTCTTC
.	TRBD1	TRBJ2-7	TRBV11-2	CASSLPRTGENEQYF	TGTGCCAGCAGCTTACCACGGACAGGGGAAAATGAGCAGTACTTC
.	.	TRBJ1-5	TRBV11-2	CASSLVWVTGSNQPQQF	TGTGCCAGCAGCTTAGTATGGGTAACAGGGAGCAATCAGCCTCAGCAGTTT
.	.	TRBJ2-2	TRBV29-1	CCVLSPGPTGDLFF	TGCTGCGTCCTCAGTCCGGGACCCACCGGGGACCTGTTTTTT